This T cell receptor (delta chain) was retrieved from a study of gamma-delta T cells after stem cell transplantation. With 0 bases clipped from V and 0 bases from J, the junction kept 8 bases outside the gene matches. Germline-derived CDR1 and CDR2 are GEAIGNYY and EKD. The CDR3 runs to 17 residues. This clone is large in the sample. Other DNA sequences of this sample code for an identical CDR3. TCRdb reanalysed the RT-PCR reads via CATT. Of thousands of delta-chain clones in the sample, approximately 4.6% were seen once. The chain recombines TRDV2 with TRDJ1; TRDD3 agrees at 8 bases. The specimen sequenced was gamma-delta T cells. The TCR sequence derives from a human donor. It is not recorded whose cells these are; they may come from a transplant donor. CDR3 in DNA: TGTGCCTGTGACACCGTGGGGATACTTGGGGACACCGATAAACTCATCTTT. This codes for CACDTVGILGDTDKLIF.